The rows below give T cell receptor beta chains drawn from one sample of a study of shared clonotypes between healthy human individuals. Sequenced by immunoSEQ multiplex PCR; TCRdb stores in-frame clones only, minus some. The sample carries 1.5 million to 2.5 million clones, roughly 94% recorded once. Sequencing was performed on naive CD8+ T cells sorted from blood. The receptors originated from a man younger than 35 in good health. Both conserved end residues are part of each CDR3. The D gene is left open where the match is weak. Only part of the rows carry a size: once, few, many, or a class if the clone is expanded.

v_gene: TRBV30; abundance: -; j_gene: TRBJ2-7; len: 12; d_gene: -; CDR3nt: TGTGCTGGAGAGGCCGGGTCCTACGAGCAGTACTTC; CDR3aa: CAGEAGSYEQYF
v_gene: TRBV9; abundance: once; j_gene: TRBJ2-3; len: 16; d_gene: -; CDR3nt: TGTGCCAGCAGCGTAGAGGGTAGCATGAGCACAGATACGCAGTATTTT; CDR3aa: CASSVEGSMSTDTQYF
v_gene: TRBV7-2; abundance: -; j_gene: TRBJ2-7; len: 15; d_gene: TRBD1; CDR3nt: TGTGCCAGCAGAAGACCCGGGACAGGGTTTGGCGAGCAGTACTTC; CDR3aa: CASRRPGTGFGEQYF
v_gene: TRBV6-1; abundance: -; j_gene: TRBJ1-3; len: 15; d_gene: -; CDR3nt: TGTGCCAGCAGTTGGAACAGGAGCTCTGGAAACACCATATATTTT; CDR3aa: CASSWNRSSGNTIYF
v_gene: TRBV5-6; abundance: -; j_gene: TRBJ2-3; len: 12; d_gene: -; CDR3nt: TGTGCCAGCAGCCTAGCCACAGATACGCAGTATTTT; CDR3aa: CASSLATDTQYF
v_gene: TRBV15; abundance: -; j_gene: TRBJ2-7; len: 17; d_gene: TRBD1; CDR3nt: TGTGCCACCAGCAGAGATAGAACCGGGACAGGGGTCTACGAGCAGTACTTC; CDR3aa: CATSRDRTGTGVYEQYF
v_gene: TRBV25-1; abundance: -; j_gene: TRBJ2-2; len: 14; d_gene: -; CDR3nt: TGTGCCAGCAGTGAAGGTCTCCTCACCGGGGAGCTGTTTTTT; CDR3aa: CASSEGLLTGELFF
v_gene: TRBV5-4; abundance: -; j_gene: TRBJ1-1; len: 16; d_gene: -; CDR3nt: TGTGCCAGCAGCTTGGGGAGTGACAGAATGAACACTGAAGCTTTCTTT; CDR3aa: CASSLGSDRMNTEAFF
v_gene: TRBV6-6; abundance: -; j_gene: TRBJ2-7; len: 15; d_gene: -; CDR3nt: TGTGCCAGCAGTCTACTACCGGGACATACCTACGAGCAGTACTTC; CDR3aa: CASSLLPGHTYEQYF
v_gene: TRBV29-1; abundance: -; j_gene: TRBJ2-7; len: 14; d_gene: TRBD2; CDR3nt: TGCAGCGTTGAATGGGAGGGAAGGGGCTACGAGCAGTACTTC; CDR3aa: CSVEWEGRGYEQYF
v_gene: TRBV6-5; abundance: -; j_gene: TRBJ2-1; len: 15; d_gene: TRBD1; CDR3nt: TGTGCCAGCAGTGCCGGGACAGGGTTGTTGAATGAGCAGTTCTTC; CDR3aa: CASSAGTGLLNEQFF
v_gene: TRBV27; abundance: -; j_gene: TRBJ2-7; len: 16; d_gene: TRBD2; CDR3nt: TGTGCCAGCAGTTTTAGTCTAGCGGGAGTAGCTTACGAGCAGTACTTC; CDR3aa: CASSFSLAGVAYEQYF
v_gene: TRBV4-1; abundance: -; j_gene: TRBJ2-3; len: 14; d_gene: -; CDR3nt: TGCGCCAGCAGCCAAGAACGGGTTTTAGATACGCAGTATTTT; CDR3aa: CASSQERVLDTQYF
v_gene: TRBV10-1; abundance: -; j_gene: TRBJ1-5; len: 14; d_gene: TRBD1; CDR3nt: TGCGCCAGCCAACAGGGGTCCCGCAATCAGCCCCAGCATTTT; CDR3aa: CASQQGSRNQPQHF
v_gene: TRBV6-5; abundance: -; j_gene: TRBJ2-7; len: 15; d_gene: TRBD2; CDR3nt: TGTGCCAGCAGGGGGGTCGCGGGAGGGAGCAACGAGCAGTACTTC; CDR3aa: CASRGVAGGSNEQYF
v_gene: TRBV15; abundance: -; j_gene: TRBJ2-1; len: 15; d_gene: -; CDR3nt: TGTGCCACCAGCAGAGAAGCAGGCTCCTACAATGAGCAGTTCTTC; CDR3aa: CATSREAGSYNEQFF
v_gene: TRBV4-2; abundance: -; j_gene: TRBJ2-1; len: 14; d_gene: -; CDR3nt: TGTGCCAGCAGCCAAGATGGTGAGTTCAATGAGCAGTTCTTC; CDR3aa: CASSQDGEFNEQFF
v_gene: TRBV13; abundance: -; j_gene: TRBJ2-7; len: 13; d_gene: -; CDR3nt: TGTGCCAGCAGCGGGGGGCCCTCCTACGAGCAGTACTTC; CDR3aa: CASSGGPSYEQYF
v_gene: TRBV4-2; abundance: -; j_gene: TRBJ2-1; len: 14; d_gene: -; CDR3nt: TGTGCCAGCAGCCAGGGAGAGGTTTACAATGAGCAGTTCTTC; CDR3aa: CASSQGEVYNEQFF
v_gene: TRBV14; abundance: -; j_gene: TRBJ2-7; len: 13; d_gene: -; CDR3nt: TGTGCCAGCAGCCATGGCGGGGTGTACGAGCAGTACTTC; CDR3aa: CASSHGGVYEQYF
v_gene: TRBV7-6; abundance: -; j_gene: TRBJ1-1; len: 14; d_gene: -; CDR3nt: TGTGCCAGCAGCTCTATGGGGGGGGACACTGAAGCTTTCTTT; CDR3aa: CASSSMGGDTEAFF
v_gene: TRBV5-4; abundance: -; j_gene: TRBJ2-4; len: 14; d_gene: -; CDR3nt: TGTGCCAGCAGTTTACGTGAGGAACCCAAGATTCAGTACTTC; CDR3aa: CASSLREEPKIQYF
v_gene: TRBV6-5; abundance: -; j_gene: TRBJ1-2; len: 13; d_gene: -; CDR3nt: TGTGCCAGCAGTGAGACAGGCTTTTATGGCTACACCTTC; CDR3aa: CASSETGFYGYTF
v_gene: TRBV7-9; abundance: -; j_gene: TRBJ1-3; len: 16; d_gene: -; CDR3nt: TGTGCCAGCAGCCCCCTTTCCGGGACGGGTGGAAACACCATATATTTT; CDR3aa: CASSPLSGTGGNTIYF
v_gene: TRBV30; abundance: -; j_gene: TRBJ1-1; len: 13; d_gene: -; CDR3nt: TGTGCCTGGTCTTCGGGCTTGAACACTGAAGCTTTCTTT; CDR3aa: CAWSSGLNTEAFF
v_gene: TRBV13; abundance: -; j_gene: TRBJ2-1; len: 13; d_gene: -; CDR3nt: TGTGCCAGCAGCCCCGGGGGCGTGCGGGAGCAGTTCTTC; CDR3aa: CASSPGGVREQFF
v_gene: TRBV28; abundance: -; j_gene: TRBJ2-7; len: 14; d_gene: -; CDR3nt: TGTGCCAGCAGGGGGGCCCTAACTCCCTACGAGCAGTACTTC; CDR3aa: CASRGALTPYEQYF
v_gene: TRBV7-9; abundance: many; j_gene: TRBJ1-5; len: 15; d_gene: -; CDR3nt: TGTGCCAGCAGCACCTCGGGACCGGGCGATCAGCCCCAGCATTTT; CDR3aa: CASSTSGPGDQPQHF
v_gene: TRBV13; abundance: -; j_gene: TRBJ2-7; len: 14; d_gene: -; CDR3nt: TGTGCCAGCAGCTTAGGCACCGCGACGAACGAGCAGTACTTC; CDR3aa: CASSLGTATNEQYF
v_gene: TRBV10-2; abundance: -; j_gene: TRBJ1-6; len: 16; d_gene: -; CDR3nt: TGCGCCAGCAGTGAGGTTTTAGAGGGGGATAATTCACCCCTCCACTTT; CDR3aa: CASSEVLEGDNSPLHF
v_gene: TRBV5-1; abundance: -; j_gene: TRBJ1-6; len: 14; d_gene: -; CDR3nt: TGCGCCAGCAGCTTGGGGCAAGAGAATTCACCCCTCCACTTT; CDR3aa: CASSLGQENSPLHF
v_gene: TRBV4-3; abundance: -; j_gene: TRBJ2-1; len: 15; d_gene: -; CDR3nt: TGCGCCAGCAGCCAAATAGGGGCGGAGGGTGGTGAGCAGTTCTTC; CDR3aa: CASSQIGAEGGEQFF
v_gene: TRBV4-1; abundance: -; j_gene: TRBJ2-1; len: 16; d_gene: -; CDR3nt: TGCGCCAGCAGCTTTCGCGGCCAGGGGATGTACAATGAGCAGTTCTTC; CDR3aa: CASSFRGQGMYNEQFF
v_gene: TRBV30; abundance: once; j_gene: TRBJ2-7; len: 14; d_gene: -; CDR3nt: TGTGCCTGGAGTGATGGGGCAGGGAGTCACGAGCAGTACTTC; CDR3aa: CAWSDGAGSHEQYF
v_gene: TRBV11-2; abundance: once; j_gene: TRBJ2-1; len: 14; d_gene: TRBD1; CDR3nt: TGTGCCAGCATTAGGACAGGGGGTTACAATGAGCAGTTCTTC; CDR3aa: CASIRTGGYNEQFF
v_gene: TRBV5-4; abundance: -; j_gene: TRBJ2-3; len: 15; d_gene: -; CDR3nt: TGTGCCAGCAGCTATAACAACCACTACACAGATACGCAGTATTTT; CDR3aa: CASSYNNHYTDTQYF
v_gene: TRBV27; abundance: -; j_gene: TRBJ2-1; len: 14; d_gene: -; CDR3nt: TGTGCCAGCCAAGACCCGGACGGTCCTTGGGAGCAGTTCTTC; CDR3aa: CASQDPDGPWEQFF
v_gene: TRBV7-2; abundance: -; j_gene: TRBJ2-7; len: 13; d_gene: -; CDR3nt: TGTGCCAGCAGCTTAGGGCAGCTCTACGAGCAGTACTTC; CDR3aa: CASSLGQLYEQYF
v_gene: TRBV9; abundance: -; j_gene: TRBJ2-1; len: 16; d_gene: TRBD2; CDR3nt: TGTGCCAGCAGCGTAGCGGCTAGCGGGGGCAACAATGAGCAGTTCTTC; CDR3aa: CASSVAASGGNNEQFF
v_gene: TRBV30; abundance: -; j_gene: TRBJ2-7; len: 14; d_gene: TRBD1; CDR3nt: TGTGCCTGGAGTCCGGGACAGGGGTCCTACGAGCAGTACTTC; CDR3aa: CAWSPGQGSYEQYF
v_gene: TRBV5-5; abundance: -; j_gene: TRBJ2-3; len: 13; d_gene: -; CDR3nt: TGTGCCAGCAGCTTGGACGACACAGATACGCAGTATTTT; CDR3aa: CASSLDDTDTQYF
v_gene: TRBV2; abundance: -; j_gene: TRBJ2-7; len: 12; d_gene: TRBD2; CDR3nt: TGTGCCAGCGGGACTAGCAATTGGGAGCAGTACTTC; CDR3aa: CASGTSNWEQYF
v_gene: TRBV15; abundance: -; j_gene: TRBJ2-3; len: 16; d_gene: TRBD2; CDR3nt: TGTGCCACCAGCAGTCTCGGACTAGATGGGACAGATACGCAGTATTTT; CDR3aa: CATSSLGLDGTDTQYF
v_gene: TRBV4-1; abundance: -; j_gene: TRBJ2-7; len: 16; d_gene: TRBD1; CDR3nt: TGCGCCAGCAGCCAAGATCCAGGGACAGACTCCTACGAGCAGTACTTC; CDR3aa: CASSQDPGTDSYEQYF
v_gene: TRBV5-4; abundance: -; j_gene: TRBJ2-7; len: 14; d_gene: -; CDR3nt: TGTGCCAGCAGCTTGACCGGCGGAGGCTACGAGCAGTACTTC; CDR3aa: CASSLTGGGYEQYF
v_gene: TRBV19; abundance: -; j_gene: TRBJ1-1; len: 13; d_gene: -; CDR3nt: TGTGCCAGCTCTGTGGCCCCGGGCACTGAAGCTTTCTTT; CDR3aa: CASSVAPGTEAFF
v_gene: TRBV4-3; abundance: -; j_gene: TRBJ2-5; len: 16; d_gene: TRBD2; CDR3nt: TGCGCCAGCAGCCAAGATAGCTCTAGCGGCCAAGAGACCCAGTACTTC; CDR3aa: CASSQDSSSGQETQYF
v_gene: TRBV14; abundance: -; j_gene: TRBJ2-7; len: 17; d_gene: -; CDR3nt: TGTGCCAGCAGCCAAGATTATCTCCCCGTATCTACAAACGAGCAGTACTTC; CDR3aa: CASSQDYLPVSTNEQYF
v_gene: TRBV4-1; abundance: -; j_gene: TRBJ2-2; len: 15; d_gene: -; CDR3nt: TGCGCCAGCAGCCACACCGGGACGACAACCGGGGAGCTGTTTTTT; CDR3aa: CASSHTGTTTGELFF
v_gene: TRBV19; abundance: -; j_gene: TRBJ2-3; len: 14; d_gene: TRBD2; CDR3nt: TGTGCCAGTAATCAAGCGGGGGGCACAGATACGCAGTATTTT; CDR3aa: CASNQAGGTDTQYF